The subject of this entry is one TCR gamma chain. The antigen this receptor binds is unknown. No much larger clone exists at a distance of one base, and base qualities are not known. Thymocytes were stained with Zombie NIR viability dye plus antibodies to CD3 (UCHT1), TCRgammadelta (11F2), TCRVgamma9 (IMMU360) and TCRVdelta2 (IMMU389). TRD and TRG CDR3 repertoires were generated in bulk, separately, from sorted Vgamma9Vdelta2 and nonVgamma9Vdelta2 gammadelta thymocytes obtained from human fetal and pediatric thymuses. Children undergoing cardiac surgery in Belgium were the source of the pediatric thymus tissue. Pediatric thymus donors in the study were aged between 1 and 11 years. Thymic cell suspensions were made from fetal and post-natal thymuses as previously described. Vgamma9Vdelta2 thymocytes were sorted as cells that were CD3+ gammadeltaTCR+ Vgamma9+ Vdelta2+. A FACS Aria III cell sorter (BD Biosciences) was used to carry out the cell sorting.

The record originates from a study of fetal and pediatric gammadelta thymocytes (dated by TCRdb to 2021 to 2024). For the study in its entirety: To strengthen a single-cell study of gammadelta thymocyte development, the researchers used bulk gammadelta thymocyte repertoires that mixed previously published data with newly generated, unpublished data. The bulk gammadelta thymocyte repertoire set covered roughly ten subjects in total, 3 fetal thymus donors and 7 pediatric thymus donors. Unpublished data were combined with previously published data (refs 27,28) to make up the bulk gammadelta thymocyte repertoires. To increase subject numbers and strengthen the CDR3 publicity analysis, bulk TCR repertoire data were added. General conclusions and limits of the study: Fetal gammadelta thymocyte repertoires were previously reported to be enriched for TRDV2, TRGV8 and TRGV9 usage, low N additions and public CDR3s compared with post-natal repertoires.

The germline V end is reduced by 0 bases and the J end by 6 bases; junction bases left unmatched: 2. Including the terminal cysteine and phenylalanine, the CDR3 comprises 12 residues. The retained sequence is limited to the CDR3, 36 bases, with the frame set at the first base. The CDR1 and CDR2 encoded by the germline V gene are EGSNGY and YDSYNSKV. TCRdb names Illumina MiSeq as the instrument used. The paper's data handling went like this. For publicity analysis, the Vgamma9Vdelta2 and nonVgamma9Vdelta2 bulk CDR3 files of each subject were merged into one combined repertoire per subject. CDR3 publicity was given a score from 0 to 19 by checking each amino acid sequence across 9 single-cell datasets and about 10 bulk repertoires with base R and dplyr. TCRdb processed the public reads again with the CATT caller, after which rows with matching DNA were combined. None of the V and J calls come from the authors' own analysis; TCRdb made them. For this sample there are 150 to 200 gamma-chain clones; under 8% appear just once. The ten biggest clones cover over 40% of the sample.

The receptor comes from a child who underwent cardiac surgery and was recorded as healthy. Material for sequencing was Vgamma9Vdelta2 gamma-delta T cells from the thymus. The sample's cell subset or site label, in plain terms: sorted CD3+gammadeltaTCR+Vgamma9+Vdelta2+ thymocytes. The V gene is TRGV2 and the J gene is TRGJ1 or TRGJ2. The CDR3: CATWDGLYKKLF. The DNA reads TGTGCCACCTGGGACGGGCTTTATAAGAAACTCTTT.